The T cell receptor beta chain described here comes from a study of technical replicates of blood from a few donors. Generated by immunoSEQ multiplex PCR, the TCRdb table keeps only in-frame clones and is missing some. This sample has 65,000 to 95,000 clones; about 89% occur once, and the top ten carry approximately 0.3%. The sample consisted of T cells isolated from PBMCs. The TCR comes from a human donor in good health.

The CDR3 sequence is CASSLASSYEQYF. Here the CDR3 DNA reads TGTGCCAGCAGTTTAGCCAGTTCATACGAGCAGTACTTC. The genes are TRBV27 and TRBJ2-7, with D hard to call. The germline V gene has CDR1 MNHEY and CDR2 SMNVEV (reference sequence). The V gene lost 2 bases and the J gene lost 4 bases, with 9 bases spanning the gap. The CDR3 length is 13 residues.